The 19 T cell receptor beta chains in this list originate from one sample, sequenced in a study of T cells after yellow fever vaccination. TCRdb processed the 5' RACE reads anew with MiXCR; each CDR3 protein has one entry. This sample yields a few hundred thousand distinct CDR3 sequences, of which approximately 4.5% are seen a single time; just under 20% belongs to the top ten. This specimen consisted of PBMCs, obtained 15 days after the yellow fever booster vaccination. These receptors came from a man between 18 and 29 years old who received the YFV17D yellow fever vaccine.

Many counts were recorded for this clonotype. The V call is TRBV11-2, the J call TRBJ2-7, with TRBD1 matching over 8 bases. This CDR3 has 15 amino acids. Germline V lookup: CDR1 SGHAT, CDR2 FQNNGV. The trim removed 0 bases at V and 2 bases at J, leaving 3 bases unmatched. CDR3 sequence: CASSLDAGGPYEQYF. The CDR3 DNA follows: TGTGCCAGCAGCTTAGATGCAGGGGGCCCCTACGAGCAGTACTTC.

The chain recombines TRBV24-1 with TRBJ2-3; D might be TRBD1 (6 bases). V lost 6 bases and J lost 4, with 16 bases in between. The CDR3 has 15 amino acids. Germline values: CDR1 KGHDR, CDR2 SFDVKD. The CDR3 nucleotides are TGTGCCACCAGTAGGAGTGGTGGGGGCGCAGATACGCAGTATTTT. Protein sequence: CATSRSGGGADTQYF.

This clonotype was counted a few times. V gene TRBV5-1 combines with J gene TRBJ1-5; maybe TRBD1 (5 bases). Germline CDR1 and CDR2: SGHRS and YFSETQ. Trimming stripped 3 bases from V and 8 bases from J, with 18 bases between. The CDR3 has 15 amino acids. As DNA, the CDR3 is TGCGCCAGCAGCTCCCTACCCGGCAGGGCGGAGCCCCAGCATTTT. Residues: CASSSLPGRAEPQHF.

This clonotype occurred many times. This CDR3 is CSARDPGEGNTEAFF. CDR3 nucleotides: TGCAGTGCTAGAGATCCTGGGGAGGGGAACACTGAAGCTTTCTTT. The V call is TRBV20-1, the J call TRBJ1-1; D call uncertain. The CDR3 covers 15 residues. Trimming removed 0 bases at V and 1 base at J, with 12 bases between. Per the germline V gene, CDR1 is DFQATT and CDR2 is SNEGSKA (reference sequence).

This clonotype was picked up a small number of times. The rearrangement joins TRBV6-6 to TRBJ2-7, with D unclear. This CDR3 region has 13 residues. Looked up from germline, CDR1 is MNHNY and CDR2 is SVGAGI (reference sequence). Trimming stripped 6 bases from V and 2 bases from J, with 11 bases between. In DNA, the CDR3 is TGTGCCAGCAGCCCGCCAGAGACCTACGAGCAGTACTTC. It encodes CASSPPETYEQYF.

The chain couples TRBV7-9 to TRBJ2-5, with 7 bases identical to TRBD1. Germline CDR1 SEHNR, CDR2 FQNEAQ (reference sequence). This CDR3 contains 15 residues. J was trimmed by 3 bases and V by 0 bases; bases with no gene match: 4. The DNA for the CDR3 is TGTGCCAGCAGCTTAGCCGGGACAGTAAAAGAGACCCAGTACTTC. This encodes CASSLAGTVKETQYF.

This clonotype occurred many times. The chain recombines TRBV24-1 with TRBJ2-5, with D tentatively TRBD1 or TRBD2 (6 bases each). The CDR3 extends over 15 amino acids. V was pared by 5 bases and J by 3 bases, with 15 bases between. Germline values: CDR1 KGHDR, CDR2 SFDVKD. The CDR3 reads CATSGPGALEETQYF. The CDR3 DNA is TGTGCCACCAGTGGCCCGGGGGCTTTAGAAGAGACCCAGTACTTC.

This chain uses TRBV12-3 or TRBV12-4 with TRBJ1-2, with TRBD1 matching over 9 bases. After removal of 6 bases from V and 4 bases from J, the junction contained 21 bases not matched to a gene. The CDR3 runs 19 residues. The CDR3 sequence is CASRPTPGQGNQRGYGYTF. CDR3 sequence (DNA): TGTGCCAGCAGACCAACGCCGGGACAGGGAAACCAACGGGGCTATGGCTACACCTTC.

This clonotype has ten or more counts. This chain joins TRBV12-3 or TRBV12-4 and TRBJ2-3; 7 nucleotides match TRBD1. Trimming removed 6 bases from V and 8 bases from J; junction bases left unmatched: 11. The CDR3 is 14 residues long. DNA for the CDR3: TGTGCCAGCAGGCCCGACAGGGTCCAGGGTACGCAGTATTTT. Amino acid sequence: CASRPDRVQGTQYF.

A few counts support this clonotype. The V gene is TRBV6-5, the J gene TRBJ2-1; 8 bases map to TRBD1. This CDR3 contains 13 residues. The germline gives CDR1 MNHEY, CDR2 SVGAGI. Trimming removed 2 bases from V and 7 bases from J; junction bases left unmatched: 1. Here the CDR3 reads CASSYRQGNEQFF. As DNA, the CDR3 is TGTGCCAGCAGTTACCGACAGGGGAATGAGCAGTTCTTC.

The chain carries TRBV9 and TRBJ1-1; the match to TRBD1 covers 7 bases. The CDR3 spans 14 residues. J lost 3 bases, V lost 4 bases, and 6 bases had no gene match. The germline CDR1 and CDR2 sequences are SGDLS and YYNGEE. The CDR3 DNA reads TGTGCCAGCAGCCTACAGGGGCCCGACACTGAAGCTTTCTTT. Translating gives CASSLQGPDTEAFF. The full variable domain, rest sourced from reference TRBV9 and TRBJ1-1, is DSGVTQTPKHLITATGQRVTLRCSPRSGDLSVYWYQQSLDQGLQFLIQYYNGEERAKGNILERFSAQQFPDLHSELNLSSLELGDSALYFCASSLQGPDTEAFFGQGTRLTVV.

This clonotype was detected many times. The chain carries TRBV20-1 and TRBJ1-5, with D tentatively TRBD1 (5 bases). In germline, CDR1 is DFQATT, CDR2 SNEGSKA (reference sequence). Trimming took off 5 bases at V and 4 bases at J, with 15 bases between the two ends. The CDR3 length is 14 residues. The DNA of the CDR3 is TGCAGTGCTCATCCCAGCGGGGGGAATCAGCCCCAGCATTTT. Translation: CSAHPSGGNQPQHF.

The CDR3 nucleotides read TGTGCCAGCAGATCGGACGGCTACGAGCAGTACTTC. It encodes CASRSDGYEQYF. The chain couples TRBV7-9 to TRBJ2-7, with D uncertain. CDR3 length equals 12 residues. Trimming pared 6 bases from V and 3 bases from J, leaving 9 bases between. Per germline, CDR1 SEHNR and CDR2 FQNEAQ (reference sequence).

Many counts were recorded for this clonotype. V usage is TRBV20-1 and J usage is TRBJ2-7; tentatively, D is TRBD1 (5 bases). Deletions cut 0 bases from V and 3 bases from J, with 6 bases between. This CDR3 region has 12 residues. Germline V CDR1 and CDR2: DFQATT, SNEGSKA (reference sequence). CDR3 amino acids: CSARDDSYEQYF. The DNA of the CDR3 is TGCAGTGCTAGAGATGACAGCTACGAGCAGTACTTC.

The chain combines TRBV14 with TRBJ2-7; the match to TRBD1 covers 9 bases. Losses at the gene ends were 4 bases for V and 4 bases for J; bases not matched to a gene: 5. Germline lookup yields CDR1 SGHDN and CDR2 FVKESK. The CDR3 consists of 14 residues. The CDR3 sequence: CASSPGTGFYEQYV. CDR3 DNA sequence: TGTGCCAGCAGCCCTGGGACAGGGTTTTACGAGCAGTACGTC.

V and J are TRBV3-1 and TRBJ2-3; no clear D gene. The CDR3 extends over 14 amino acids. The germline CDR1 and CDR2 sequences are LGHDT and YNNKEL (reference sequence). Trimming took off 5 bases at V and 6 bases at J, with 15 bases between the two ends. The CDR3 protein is CASSFLADRDTQYF. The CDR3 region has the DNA TGTGCCAGCAGCTTCCTGGCAGACCGCGATACGCAGTATTTT.

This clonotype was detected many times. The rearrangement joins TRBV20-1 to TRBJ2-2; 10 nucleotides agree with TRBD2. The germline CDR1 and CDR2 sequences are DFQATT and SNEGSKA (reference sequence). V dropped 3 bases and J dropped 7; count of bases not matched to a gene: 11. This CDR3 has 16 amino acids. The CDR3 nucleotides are TGCAGTGCTAGGACCACCGGGACTAGCGTTGGCGGGGAGCTGTTTTTT. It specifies CSARTTGTSVGGELFF.

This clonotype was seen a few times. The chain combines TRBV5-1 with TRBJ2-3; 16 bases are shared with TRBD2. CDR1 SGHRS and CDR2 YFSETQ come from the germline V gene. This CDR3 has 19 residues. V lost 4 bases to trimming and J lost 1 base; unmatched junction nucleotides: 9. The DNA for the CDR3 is TGCGCCAGCAGCCCGGGACTAGCGGGGGGGCCCGGGGGCACAGATACGCAGTATTTT. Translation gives CASSPGLAGGPGGTDTQYF.

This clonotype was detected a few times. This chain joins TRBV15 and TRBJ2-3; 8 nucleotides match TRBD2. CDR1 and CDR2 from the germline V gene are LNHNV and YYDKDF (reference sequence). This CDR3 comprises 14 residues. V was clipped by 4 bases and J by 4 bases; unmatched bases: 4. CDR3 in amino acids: CATSTMTSADTQYF. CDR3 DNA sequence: TGTGCCACCAGCACTATGACTAGCGCAGATACGCAGTATTTT.